Detailed here is one TCR beta chain. What it binds is not known. The data were produced by immunoSEQ multiplex PCR, yet TCRdb's version contains in-frame clones alone and is incomplete. The data contain under 300,000 clones, 90% to 95% of them singletons. The data stem from a study of T cell responses to AZD1222 COVID-19 vaccine. Background on the study: Analyses pooled second doses at about 4 or about 12 weeks.

Study-wide results and caveats: Donors were mostly white British, more females; clonal diversity possibly underestimated. Baseline seropositivity characterized only a handful of AZD1222 recipients.

The germline gives CDR1 LNHDA, CDR2 SQIVND (reference sequence). Trimming removed 3 bases from V and 0 bases from J, with 2 bases in between. The CDR3 is 13 amino acids. The J gene is TRBJ1-4, the V gene TRBV19; no definite D call. The clonotype originates from an adult in good health. The material was peripheral blood, obtained on day 0 of AZD1222 vaccination. CDR3 protein: CASSITTNEKLFF. DNA of the CDR3: TGTGCCAGTAGTATTACAACTAATGAAAAACTGTTTTTT.